Below, 7 T cell receptor beta chains from the same sample are listed, as sequenced in a study of T cell repertoires in cytomegalovirus infection. Their target antigens are unknown. TCRdb re-analysed the reads in MiXCR, keeping a single row per CDR3 protein. The table lists about 20,000 distinct CDR3 sequences, about 39% of them singletons. Sequences were derived from CD8+ T cells from cultured PBMCs, sampled from culture after CMV antigen stimulation. The source is a human donor in good health (CMV status not recorded). Some clones in this sample may be carry-over from other donors' samples.

This clonotype was recorded only once. The chain joins TRBV6-2 or TRBV6-3 to TRBJ1-2, with 7 bases that match TRBD1. J lost 6 bases, V lost 5 bases, and 3 bases had no gene match. Germline CDR1 is MNHEY and CDR2 is SVGEGT. The CDR3 has 12 amino acids. The CDR3 sequence: CASSLDRHGYTF. In DNA form, the CDR3 reads TGTGCCAGCAGTCTGGACAGGCATGGCTACACCTTC.

This clonotype was found many times. This chain connects TRBV7-2 to TRBJ1-6; 9 bases map to TRBD1. V trimming: 4 bases; J trimming: 10 bases; junction bases outside the gene matches: 14. The germline CDR1 and CDR2 sequences are SGHTA and FQGNSA. The CDR3 totals 17 residues. The CDR3 DNA is TGTGCCAGCAGCTCAGGGGGGACAGGGTATAATTCGTCACCCCTCCACTTT. Translated: CASSSGGTGYNSSPLHF.

Concerning this clonotype: This may be a read error, as it is one base from a much larger clone. The V call is TRBV6-6, the J call TRBJ1-6; 7 bases align to TRBD1. This CDR3 is 14 amino acids long. CDR1 and CDR2 (germline): MNHNY, SVGAGI (reference sequence). The CDR3 region has the DNA TGTGCCAGCAGTGACAGGGACTATAGTTCACCCCTCCACTTT. As protein: CASSDRDYSSPLHF.

The sample holds a few counts of this clonotype. Its ends do not fully match the called genes, so a read error is possible. The chain recombines TRBV7-8 with TRBJ2-7, with D possibly called TRBD1 or TRBD2 (5 bases each). CDR1 SGHVS and CDR2 FQNEAQ come from the germline V gene. This CDR3 has 12 residues. CDR3 sequence reads: CASSSPGAGFHF. The CDR3 DNA reads as TGTGCCAGCAGCTCGCCCGGGGCAGGCTTCCACTTC.

This clonotype was counted many times. The chain is built from TRBV7-9 and TRBJ2-7; 8 bases are a match to TRBD2. Germline-derived CDR1 and CDR2 are SEHNR and FQNEAQ (reference sequence). This CDR3 has 18 amino acids. V gave up 6 bases and J gave up 5 bases; unmatched junction bases: 21. The CDR3 nucleotides read TGTGCCAGCAGTTCACCACAAGGGACTAGTGCCAGACCCCACGAGCAGTACTTC. It codes for CASSSPQGTSARPHEQYF.

The gene calls are TRBV3-1 and TRBJ1-4; TRBD1 matches at 9 bases. Germline CDR1 is LGHDT and CDR2 is YNNKEL (reference sequence). V was clipped by 4 bases and J by 6 bases; unmatched bases: 6. The CDR3 covers 15 residues. CDR3 DNA sequence: TGTGCCAGCAGCCCGATGGGGGACAGGGATGAAAAACTGTTTTTT. Translating gives CASSPMGDRDEKLFF.

The chain combines TRBV6-5 with TRBJ1-1; no firm D call. With 5 bases removed from V and 3 bases from J, the gap between germline ends came to 7 bases. This CDR3 has 12 amino acids. Germline-derived CDR1 and CDR2 are MNHEY and SVGAGI. The CDR3 protein is CASSAMDTEAFF. The CDR3 DNA is TGTGCCAGCAGTGCCATGGACACTGAAGCTTTCTTT.